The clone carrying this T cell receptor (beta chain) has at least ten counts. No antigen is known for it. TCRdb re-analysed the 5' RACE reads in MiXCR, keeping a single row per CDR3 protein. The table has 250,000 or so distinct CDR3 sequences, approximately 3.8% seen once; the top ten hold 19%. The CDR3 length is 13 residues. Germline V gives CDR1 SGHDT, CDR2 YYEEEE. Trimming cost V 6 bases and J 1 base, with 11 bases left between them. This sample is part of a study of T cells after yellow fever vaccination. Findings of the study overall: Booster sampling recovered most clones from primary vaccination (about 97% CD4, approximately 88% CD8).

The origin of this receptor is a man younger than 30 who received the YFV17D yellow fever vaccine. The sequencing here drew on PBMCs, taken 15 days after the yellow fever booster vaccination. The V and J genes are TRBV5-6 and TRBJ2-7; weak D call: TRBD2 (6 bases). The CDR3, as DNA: TGTGCCAGCACCCGGGGGAAGTCCTACGAGCAGTACTTC. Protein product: CASTRGKSYEQYF. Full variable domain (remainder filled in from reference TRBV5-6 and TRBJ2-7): DAGVTQSPTHLIKTRGQQVTLRCSPKSGHDTVSWYQQALGQGPQFIFQYYEEEERQRGNFPDRFSGHQFPNYSSELNVNALLLGDSALYLCASTRGKSYEQYFGPGTRLTVT.